These 5 T cell receptor beta chains were sequenced from one sample in a study of T cells expressing NK-cell markers. Each CDR3 protein gets one entry in TCRdb, which reprocessed the 5' RACE reads and gives no DNA. Its listing shows over 250,000 distinct CDR3 sequences. Specimen: blood T cells: a sorted CD56 or NKG2C T cell subset, CD4+ or CD8+ T cells, or bulk PBMC T cells (not recorded which). The receptors originated from a woman aged 18-69 years in good health.

The rearrangement links TRBV20-1 to TRBJ2-5. Germline loops: CDR1 DFQATT, CDR2 SNEGSKA (reference sequence). This CDR3 has 13 amino acids. Here the CDR3 reads CSALDGSQETQYF.

The chain carries TRBV27 and TRBJ2-7; TCRdb indicates TRBD2, and absent DNA this call remains unverified. CDR1 is MNHEY, CDR2 SMNVEV, per germline (reference sequence). The CDR3 extends over 17 amino acids. The CDR3 region is CASSSLGVAGISYEQYF.

The chain joins TRBV30 to TRBJ2-1. Germline CDR1 is GTSNPN and CDR2 is SVGIG (reference sequence). The length of the CDR3 is 11 residues. CDR3: CAWSARVEQFF.

J is TRBJ1-2 and V is TRBV12-3 or TRBV12-4. The CDR3 spans 15 residues. The CDR3 here is CASSLVSLGWYGYTF.

V gene TRBV5-5 combines with J gene TRBJ2-7; the D gene TCRdb calls, TRBD1, cannot be checked with no DNA. The CDR3 totals 14 residues. CDR1 SGHKS and CDR2 YYEKEE come from the germline V gene (reference sequence). This CDR3 reads CASSPGSWSGEQYF.